This T cell receptor beta chain was found in a study of cytomegalovirus exposure and HLA in healthy donors. In the study overall: The 120 validation repertoires and the 666 first-cohort repertoires shared a platform, a later analysis reported.

Among the roughly 120 subjects of the validation cohort, separate from the approximately 700-subject first cohort, were the donors. Regarding the study as a whole: TCR clusters originating in the first cohort tended to co-occur in the roughly 120 validation repertoires, according to a later analysis. According to the study, roughly 160 TCR beta chains were cytomegalovirus-associated.

The CDR3 has 14 amino acids. The germline V and J ends were trimmed by 7 bases and 2 bases, with 12 bases remaining between them. Germline V CDR1 and CDR2: ENHRY, SYGVKD. Profiling relied on immunoSEQ multiplex PCR, and the TCRdb table lists in-frame clones only, not all of them. The profile shows 300,000 to 450,000 clones, roughly 88% of them singletons. As for this clone: As yet, its antigen is unknown.

This sequence was found in a young woman in good health and CMV-seronegative. The sequenced sample was PBMCs. V gene TRBV10-3 combines with J gene TRBJ1-5; no definite D call. The CDR3 is CAINQDFGNQPQHF. The CDR3 DNA reads TGTGCCATCAACCAGGATTTTGGCAATCAGCCCCAGCATTTT.